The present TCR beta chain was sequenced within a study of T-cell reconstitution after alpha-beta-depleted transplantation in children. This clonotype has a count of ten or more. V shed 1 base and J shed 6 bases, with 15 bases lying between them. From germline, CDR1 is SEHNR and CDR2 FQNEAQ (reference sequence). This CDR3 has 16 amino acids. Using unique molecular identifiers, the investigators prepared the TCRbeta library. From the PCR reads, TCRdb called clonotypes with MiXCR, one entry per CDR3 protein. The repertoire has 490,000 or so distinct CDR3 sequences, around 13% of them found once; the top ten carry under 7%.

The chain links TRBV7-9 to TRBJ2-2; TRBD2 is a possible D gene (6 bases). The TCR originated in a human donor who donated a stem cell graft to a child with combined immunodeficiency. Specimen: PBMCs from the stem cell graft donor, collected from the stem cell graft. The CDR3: CASSLEGRGNAGELFF. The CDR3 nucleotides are TGTGCCAGCAGCTTAGAGGGGCGGGGAAACGCCGGGGAGCTGTTTTTT.